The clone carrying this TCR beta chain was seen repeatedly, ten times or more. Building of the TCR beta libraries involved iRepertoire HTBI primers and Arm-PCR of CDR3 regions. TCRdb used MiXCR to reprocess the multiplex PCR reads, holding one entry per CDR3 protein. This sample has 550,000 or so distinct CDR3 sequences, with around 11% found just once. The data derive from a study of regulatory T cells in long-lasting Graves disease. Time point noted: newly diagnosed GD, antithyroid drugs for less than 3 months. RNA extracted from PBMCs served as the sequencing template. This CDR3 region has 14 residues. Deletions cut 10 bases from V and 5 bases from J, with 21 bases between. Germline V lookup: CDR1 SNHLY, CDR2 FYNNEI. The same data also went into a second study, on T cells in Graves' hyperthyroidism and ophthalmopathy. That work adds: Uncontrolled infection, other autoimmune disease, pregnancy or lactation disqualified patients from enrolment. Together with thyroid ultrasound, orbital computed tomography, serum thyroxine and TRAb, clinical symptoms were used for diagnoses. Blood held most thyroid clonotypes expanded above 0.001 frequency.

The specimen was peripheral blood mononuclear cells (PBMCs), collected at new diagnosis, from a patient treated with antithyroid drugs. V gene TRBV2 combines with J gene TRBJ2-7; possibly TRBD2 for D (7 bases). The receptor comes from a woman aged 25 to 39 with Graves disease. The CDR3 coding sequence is TGTGCCACCAAGTCAGGGGAGGGCTTCGACGAGCAGTACTTC. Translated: CATKSGEGFDEQYF. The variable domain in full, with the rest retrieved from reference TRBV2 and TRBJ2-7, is EPEVTQTPSHQVTQMGQEVILRCVPISNHLYFYWYRQILGQKVEFLVSFYNNEISEKSEIFDDQFSVERPDGSNFTLKIRSTKLEDSAMYFCATKSGEGFDEQYFGPGTRLTVT.